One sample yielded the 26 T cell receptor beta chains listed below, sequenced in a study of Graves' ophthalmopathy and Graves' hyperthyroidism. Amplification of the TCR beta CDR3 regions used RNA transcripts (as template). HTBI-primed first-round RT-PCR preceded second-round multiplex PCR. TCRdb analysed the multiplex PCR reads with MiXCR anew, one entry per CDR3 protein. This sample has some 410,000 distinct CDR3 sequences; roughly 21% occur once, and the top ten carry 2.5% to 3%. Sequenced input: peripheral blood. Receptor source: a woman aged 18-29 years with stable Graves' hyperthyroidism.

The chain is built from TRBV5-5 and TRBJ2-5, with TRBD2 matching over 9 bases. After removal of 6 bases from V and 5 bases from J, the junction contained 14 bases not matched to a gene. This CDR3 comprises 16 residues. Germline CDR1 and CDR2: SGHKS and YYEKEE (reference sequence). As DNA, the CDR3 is TGTGCCAGCACCTCCTGGATGGACAGCGGGAGGGAGACCCAGTACTTC. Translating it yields CASTSWMDSGRETQYF.

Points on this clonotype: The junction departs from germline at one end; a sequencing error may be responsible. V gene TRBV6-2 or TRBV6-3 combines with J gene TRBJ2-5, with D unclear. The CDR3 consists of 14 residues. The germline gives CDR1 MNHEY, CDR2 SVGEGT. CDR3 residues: CASSYSSVQATQYF. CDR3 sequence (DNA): TGTGCCAGCAGTTACTCGTCGGTCCAAGCGACCCAGTACTTC.

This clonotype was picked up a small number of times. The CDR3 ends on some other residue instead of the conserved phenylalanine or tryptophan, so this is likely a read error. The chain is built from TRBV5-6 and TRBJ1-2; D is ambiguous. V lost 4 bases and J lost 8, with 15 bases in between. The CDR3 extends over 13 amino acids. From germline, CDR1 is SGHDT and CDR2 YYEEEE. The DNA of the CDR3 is TGTGCCAGCAGCCGTTTATCACGCCAGGGCTACACCTAC. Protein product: CASSRLSRQGYTY.

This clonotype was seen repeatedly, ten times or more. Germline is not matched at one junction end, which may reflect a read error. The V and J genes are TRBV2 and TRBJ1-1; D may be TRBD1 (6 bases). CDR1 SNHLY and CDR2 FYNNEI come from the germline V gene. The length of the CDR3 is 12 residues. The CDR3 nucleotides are TGTGCCAGCAGCGAACAGGGCACTGAAGTTTTCTTT. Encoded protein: CASSEQGTEVFF.

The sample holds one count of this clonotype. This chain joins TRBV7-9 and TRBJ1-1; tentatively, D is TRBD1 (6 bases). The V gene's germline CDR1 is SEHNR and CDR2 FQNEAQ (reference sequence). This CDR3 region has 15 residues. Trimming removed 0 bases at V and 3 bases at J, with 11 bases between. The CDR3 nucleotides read TGTGCCAGCAGCTTAGCGACAGGAGCGTACACTGAAGCTTTCTTT. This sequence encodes CASSLATGAYTEAFF.

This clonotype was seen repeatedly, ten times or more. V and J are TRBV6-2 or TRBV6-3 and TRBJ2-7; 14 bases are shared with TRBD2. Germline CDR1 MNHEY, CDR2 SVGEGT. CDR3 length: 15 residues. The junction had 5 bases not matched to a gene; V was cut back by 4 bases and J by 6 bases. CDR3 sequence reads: CASSSGTSGSFEQYF. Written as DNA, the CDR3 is TGTGCCAGCAGTTCCGGGACTAGCGGGAGCTTCGAGCAGTACTTC.

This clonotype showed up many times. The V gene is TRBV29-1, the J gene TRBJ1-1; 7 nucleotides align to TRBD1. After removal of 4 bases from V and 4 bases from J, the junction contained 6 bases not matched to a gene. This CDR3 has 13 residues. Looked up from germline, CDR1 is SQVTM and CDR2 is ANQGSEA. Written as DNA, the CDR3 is TGCAGCGTTGTCAACAGGGGTACCACTGAAGCTTTCTTT. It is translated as CSVVNRGTTEAFF.

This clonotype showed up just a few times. Here the CDR3 reads CASSPSGPSEQYF. As DNA, the CDR3 is TGTGCCAGCTCACCGTCGGGACCGTCCGAGCAGTACTTC. The V call is TRBV18, the J call TRBJ2-7; TRBD1 or TRBD2 may be the D gene (5 bases each). Deletions cut 3 bases from V and 6 bases from J, with 12 bases between. The germline gives CDR1 KGHSH, CDR2 LQKENI. The CDR3 sequence is 13 residues long.

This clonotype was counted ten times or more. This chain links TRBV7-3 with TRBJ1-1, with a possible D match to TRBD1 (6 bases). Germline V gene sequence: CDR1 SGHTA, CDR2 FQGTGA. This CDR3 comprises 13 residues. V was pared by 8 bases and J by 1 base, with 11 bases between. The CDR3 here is CASAKGGNTEAFF. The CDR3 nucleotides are TGTGCCAGCGCAAAGGGGGGGAACACTGAAGCTTTCTTT.

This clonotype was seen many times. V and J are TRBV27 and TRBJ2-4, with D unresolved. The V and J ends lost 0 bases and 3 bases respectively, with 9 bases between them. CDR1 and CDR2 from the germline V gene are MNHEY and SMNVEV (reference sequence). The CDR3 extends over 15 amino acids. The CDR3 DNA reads TGTGCCAGCAGTTTATCTTCTTTATTCAAAAACATTCAGTACTTC. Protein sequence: CASSLSSLFKNIQYF.

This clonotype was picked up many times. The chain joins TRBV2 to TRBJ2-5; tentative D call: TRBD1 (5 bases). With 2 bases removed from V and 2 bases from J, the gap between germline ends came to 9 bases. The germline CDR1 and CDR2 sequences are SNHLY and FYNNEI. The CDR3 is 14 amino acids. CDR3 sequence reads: CASSEQGQQETQYF. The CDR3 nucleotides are TGTGCCAGCAGTGAACAGGGTCAACAAGAGACCCAGTACTTC.

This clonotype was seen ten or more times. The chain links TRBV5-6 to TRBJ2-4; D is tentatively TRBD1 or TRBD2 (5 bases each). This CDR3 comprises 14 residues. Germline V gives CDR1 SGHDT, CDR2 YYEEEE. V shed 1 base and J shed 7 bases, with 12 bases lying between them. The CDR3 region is CASSLSGGNNIQYF. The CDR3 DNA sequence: TGTGCCAGCAGCTTGTCTGGGGGAAATAACATTCAGTACTTC.

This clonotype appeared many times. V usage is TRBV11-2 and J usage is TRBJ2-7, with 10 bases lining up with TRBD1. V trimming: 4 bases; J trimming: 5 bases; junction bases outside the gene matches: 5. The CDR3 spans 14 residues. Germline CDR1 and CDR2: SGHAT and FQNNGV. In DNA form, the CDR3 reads TGTGCCAGCAGCTCACCGACAGGGGGCGACGAGCAGTACTTC. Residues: CASSSPTGGDEQYF. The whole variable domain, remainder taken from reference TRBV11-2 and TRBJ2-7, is EAGVAQSPRYKIIEKRQSVAFWCNPISGHATLYWYQQILGQGPKLLIQFQNNGVVDDSQLPKDRFSAERLKGVDSTLKIQPAKLEDSAVYLCASSSPTGGDEQYFGPGTRLTVT.

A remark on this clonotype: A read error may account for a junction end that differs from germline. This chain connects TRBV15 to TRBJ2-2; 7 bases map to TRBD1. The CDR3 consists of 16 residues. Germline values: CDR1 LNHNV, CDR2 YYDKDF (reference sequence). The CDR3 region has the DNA TGTGCCACCAGCAGCCCCAGGGGGATAAACACCGGGGATCTGTTTTTT. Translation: CATSSPRGINTGDLFF.

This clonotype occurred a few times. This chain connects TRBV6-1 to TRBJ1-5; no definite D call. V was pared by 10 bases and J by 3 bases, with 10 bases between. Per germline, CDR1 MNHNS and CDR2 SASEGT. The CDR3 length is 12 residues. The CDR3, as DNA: TGTGCCACCCGCCTTGCCAATCAGCCCCAGCATTTT. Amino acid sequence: CATRLANQPQHF.

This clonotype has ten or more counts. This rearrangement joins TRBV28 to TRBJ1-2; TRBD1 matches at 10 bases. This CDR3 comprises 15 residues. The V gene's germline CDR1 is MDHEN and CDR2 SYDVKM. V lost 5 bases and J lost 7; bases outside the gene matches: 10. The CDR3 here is CASSPGQGSLGGYTF. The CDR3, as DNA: TGTGCCAGCAGTCCGGGACAGGGGAGTTTAGGTGGCTACACCTTC.

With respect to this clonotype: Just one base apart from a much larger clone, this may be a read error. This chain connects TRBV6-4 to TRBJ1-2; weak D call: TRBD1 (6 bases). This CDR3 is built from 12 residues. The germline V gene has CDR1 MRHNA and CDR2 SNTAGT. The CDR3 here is CASTRGNYGFTF. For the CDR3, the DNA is TGTGCCAGCACCAGGGGTAACTATGGCTTCACCTTC.

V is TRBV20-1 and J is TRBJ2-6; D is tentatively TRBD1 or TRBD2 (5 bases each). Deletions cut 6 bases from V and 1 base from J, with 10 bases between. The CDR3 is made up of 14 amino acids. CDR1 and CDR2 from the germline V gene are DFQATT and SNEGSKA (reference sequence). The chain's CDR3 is CSAMGPSGANVLTF. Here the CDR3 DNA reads TGCAGTGCCATGGGACCTTCTGGGGCCAACGTCCTGACTTTC.

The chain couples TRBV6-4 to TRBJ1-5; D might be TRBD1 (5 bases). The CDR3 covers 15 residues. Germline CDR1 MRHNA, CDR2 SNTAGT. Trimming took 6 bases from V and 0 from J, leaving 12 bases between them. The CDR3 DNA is TGTGCCAGCAGCCATCTAGGGGATAGCAATCAGCCCCAGCATTTT. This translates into CASSHLGDSNQPQHF.

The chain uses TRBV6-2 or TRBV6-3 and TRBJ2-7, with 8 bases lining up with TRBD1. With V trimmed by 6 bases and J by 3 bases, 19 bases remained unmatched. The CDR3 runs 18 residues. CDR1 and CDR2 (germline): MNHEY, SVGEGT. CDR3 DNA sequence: TGTGCCAGCAGACGAACTAGGGCAGGGGGCTTCCCAATCTACGAGCAGTACTTC. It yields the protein CASRRTRAGGFPIYEQYF.

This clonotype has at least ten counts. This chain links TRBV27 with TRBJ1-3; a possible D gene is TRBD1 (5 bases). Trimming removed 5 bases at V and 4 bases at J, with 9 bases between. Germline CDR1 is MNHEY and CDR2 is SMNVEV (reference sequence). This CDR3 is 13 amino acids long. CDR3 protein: CASSPGFGNTIYF. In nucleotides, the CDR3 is TGTGCCAGCAGTCCAGGGTTCGGAAACACCATATATTTT.

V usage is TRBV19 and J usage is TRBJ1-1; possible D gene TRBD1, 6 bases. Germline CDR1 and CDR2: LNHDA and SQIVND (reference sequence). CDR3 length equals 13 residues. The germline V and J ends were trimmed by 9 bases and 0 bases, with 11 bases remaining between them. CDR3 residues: CASGGQVNTEAFF. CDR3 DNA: TGTGCCAGCGGGGGACAAGTGAACACTGAAGCTTTCTTT. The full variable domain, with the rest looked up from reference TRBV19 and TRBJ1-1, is DGGITQSPKYLFRKEGQNVTLSCEQNLNHDAMYWYRQDPGQGLRLIYYSQIVNDFQKGDIAEGYSVSREKKESFPLTVTSAQKNPTAFYLCASGGQVNTEAFFGQGTRLTVV.

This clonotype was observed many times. The CDR3 DNA reads as TGTGCCAGCAGCCTCAGGTCCTCAATGGAGACCCAGTACTTC. Its protein is CASSLRSSMETQYF. This chain joins TRBV2 and TRBJ2-5, with no clear D. Trimming left V 6 bases short and J 5 bases short, with 16 bases between. The CDR3 is made up of 14 amino acids. Germline lookup yields CDR1 SNHLY and CDR2 FYNNEI.

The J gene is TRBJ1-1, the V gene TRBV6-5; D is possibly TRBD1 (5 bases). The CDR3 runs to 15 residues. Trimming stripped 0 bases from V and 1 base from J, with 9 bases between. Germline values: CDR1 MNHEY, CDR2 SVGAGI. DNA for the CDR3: TGTGCCAGCAGTTACTCCGCAGGGACGAACACTGAAGCTTTCTTT. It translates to CASSYSAGTNTEAFF.

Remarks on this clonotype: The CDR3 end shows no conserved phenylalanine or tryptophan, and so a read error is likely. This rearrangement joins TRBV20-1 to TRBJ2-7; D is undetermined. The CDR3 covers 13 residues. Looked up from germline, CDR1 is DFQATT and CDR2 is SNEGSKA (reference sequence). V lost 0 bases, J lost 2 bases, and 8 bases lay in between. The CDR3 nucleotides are TGCAGTGCTAGAGATCGATTGCCCTACGAGCAGTACGAC. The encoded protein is CSARDRLPYEQYD.

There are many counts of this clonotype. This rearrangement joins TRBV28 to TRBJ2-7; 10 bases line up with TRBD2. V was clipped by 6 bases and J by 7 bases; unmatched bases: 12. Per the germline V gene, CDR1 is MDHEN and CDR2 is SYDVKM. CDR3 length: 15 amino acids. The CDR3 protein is CASSYTSGTLDEQYF. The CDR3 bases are TGTGCCAGCAGCTACACTAGCGGGACTCTTGATGAGCAGTACTTC.